This T cell receptor beta chain was captured in a study of graft-versus-host responses after intestinal transplantation (dated by TCRdb to about 2021). General notes on the study: Multivisceral, liver-intestinal, or isolated intestinal transplants were received by the recipients. Samples from three later patients were sequenced in-house on an Illumina MiSeq with MiXCR processing rather than by the commercial service. After intestinal transplantation, graft-versus-host and host-versus-graft alloreactive T cell clones in the graft, circulation and bone marrow were tracked using bulk TCR-beta CDR3 sequencing. A peak of at least 4% donor T cells among recipient peripheral blood mononuclear cells was the definition used for donor T cell macrochimerism. To identify alloreactive clones, pre-transplant mixed lymphocyte reaction products were sequenced and compared with unstimulated pre-transplant donor and recipient T cells. Of the roughly 25 intestinal transplant recipients enrolled in the cohort, one of whom was a retransplant, a few patients without pretransplant specimens were excluded. Anti-thymocyte globulin induction was given to all recipients, followed by maintenance tacrolimus and steroids for roughly 3 years.

Blood samples were collected up to 4 times in the first month after transplant and then at least monthly when available. Points on this clone: The specificity of this receptor is unknown. Per-base quality was not reported, and no clone a single base away is much larger than it.

Beyond this particular receptor, the publication reports: Early after transplant, declines in HvG clones were associated with peak levels of circulating GvH clones. The relatively low number and heterogeneity of intestinal transplant patients limited the conclusions. GvH clones turned up in recipient bone marrow, with some appearing earlier in ileal mucosa or blood, a pattern consistent with an intestinal mucosal origin. In patients with donor T cell macrochimerism, the allografts had high GvH to HvG T cell clonal ratios.

The CDR3 goes from the cysteine to the phenylalanine over 15 residues. Kept here is only the CDR3 DNA, which spans 45 bases and is read in frame from base 1. V is reduced by 4 bases and J by 4 bases, leaving a spacing of 17 bases between them. From a lookup of the germline V gene, CDR1 and CDR2 are SGHRS and YFSETQ. The library was produced with the immunoSEQ multiplex PCR assay. For most patients, genomic DNA was subjected to high-throughput TCR-beta CDR3 sequencing by Adaptive Biotechnologies. The authors processed their data as follows. TCR sequencing data were retrieved from Adaptive's ImmunoSEQ software for about 17 patients, whereas a few other patients were processed with MiXCR and VDJtools. CDR3 nucleotide sequences shared between donor and recipient were removed because the origin of such sequences could not be assigned. At least 2-fold expansion over unstimulated cells and a minimum CFSE-low frequency of 0.002% (template counts) or 0.001% (read counts) were required for clones to be classified as alloreactive. Clones were considered mappable if detected in sequenced pre-transplant spleen, lymph node, or MLR CFSE-low populations of the donor or recipient. Cumulative frequency of alloreactive clones was calculated as a percentage of all sequences weighted by copy number. The immuneACCESS repertoire file appears here via TCRdb, limited to in-frame rearrangements. These files lack a portion of the clones; in checked studies, under half of the deficit traces to unresolved V genes, and the cause of the others is not known. For V, J and clone size, that table is used; D and trimming come from the DNA. This sample is represented by tens of thousands of clones; 90% to 95% of them were singletons. Approximately 2.7% of the sample belongs to the ten largest clones.

The origin of this receptor is a human patient who received an intestinal transplant, so some T cells may come from the graft donor. The material was PBMCs, obtained roughly 120 days after intestinal transplantation. The rearranged chain carries TRBV5-1 and TRBJ1-2, and the D gene may be TRBD1, 6 bases matching. CDR3 loop: CASSPKQGGGYGYTF. The DNA sequence is given as TGCGCCAGCAGCCCGAAACAGGGAGGAGGCTATGGCTACACCTTC.